This passage covers 27 T cell receptor beta chains from one sample sequenced in a study of a mutant IDH1 vaccine in newly diagnosed glioma (dated by TCRdb to the early 2020s). Receptor amplification or capture employed the immunoSEQ multiplex PCR assay. The immuneACCESS repertoire file appears here via TCRdb, limited to in-frame rearrangements. These files lack a portion of the clones; in checked studies, under half of the deficit traces to unresolved V genes, and the cause of the others is not known. The sample table lists 70,000 to 100,000 clones, around nine tenths of them with a count of one. The biggest ten clones account for just over 0.55% of the sample. The time point label for this specimen denotes: week 5, during vaccination. Each vaccine dose was 300 ug of a 20-mer mutant IDH1 peptide in Montanide, given subcutaneously with topical imiquimod. For these receptors, no antigen is known. The specimen was PBMCs, collected from a glioma patient whose treatment included an IDH1 peptide vaccine. The receptors were gathered from a woman in her fifties or sixties with glioma.

The chain has TRBV6-1 and TRBJ2-6; D might be TRBD1 or TRBD2, each matching 7 bases. V lost 6 bases and J 2 bases, leaving 11 bases between the germline ends. Germline CDR1 MNHNS, CDR2 SASEGT. CDR3 size: 15 residues. Written as DNA, the CDR3 is TGTGCCAGCAGCGGGGGGACAGCTGGGGCCAACGTCCTGACTTTC. Translated: CASSGGTAGANVLTF.

V and J are TRBV19 and TRBJ2-7, with TRBD2 matching 8 bases. In germline, CDR1 is LNHDA, CDR2 SQIVND (reference sequence). The junction had 7 bases not matched to a gene; V was cut back by 3 bases and J by 3 bases. This CDR3 has 15 residues. CDR3 sequence reads: CASSMATGGFYEQYF. As DNA, the CDR3 is TGTGCCAGTAGTATGGCGACGGGAGGGTTCTACGAGCAGTACTTC.

V is TRBV9 and J is TRBJ1-2; TRBD1 matches at 8 bases. CDR3 length: 16 residues. Germline V gives CDR1 SGDLS, CDR2 YYNGEE. The J segment lost 4 bases and the V segment lost 4 bases, leaving 12 bases of the junction unmatched. The CDR3 reads CASSPWDRLKTYGYTF. In DNA form, the CDR3 reads TGTGCCAGCAGCCCATGGGACAGGCTCAAAACCTATGGCTACACCTTC.

The chain uses TRBV25-1 and TRBJ2-4; the match to TRBD1 covers 11 bases. V was clipped by 2 bases and J by 8 bases; unmatched bases: 11. CDR3 length equals 17 residues. CDR1 is MGHDK, CDR2 SYGVNS, per germline. The DNA for the CDR3 is TGTGCCAGCAGTGAACCAAATGCCGGGACAGGGGGAGACATTCAGTACTTC. This sequence encodes CASSEPNAGTGGDIQYF.

J is TRBJ1-5 and V is TRBV6-1, with unresolved D. CDR1 is MNHNS, CDR2 SASEGT, per germline. V was trimmed by 2 bases and J by 0 bases, leaving 5 bases between them. The CDR3 loop spans 14 amino acids. The CDR3 region has the DNA TGTGCCAGCAGTGAACATTTTAGCAATCAGCCCCAGCATTTT. It encodes CASSEHFSNQPQHF.

The genes are TRBV7-8 and TRBJ2-7; D remains unclear. The V end lost 1 base, the J end lost 2 bases, and 9 bases lay between the germline ends. The CDR3 runs to 14 residues. CDR1 and CDR2 from the germline V gene are SGHVS and FQNEAQ. The CDR3 loop is CASSLDSYTYEQYF. As DNA, the CDR3 is TGTGCCAGCAGCTTAGACAGCTACACCTACGAGCAGTACTTC.

This clone was seen only once. The genes are TRBV10-3 and TRBJ2-3; the D gene is possibly TRBD1 (6 bases). V was cut by 3 bases and J by 3 bases, with 7 bases left in between. The CDR3 runs to 13 residues. The germline V gene has CDR1 ENHRY and CDR2 SYGVKD. The CDR3 sequence is CAISDRGTDTQYF. CDR3 coding DNA: TGTGCCATCAGTGACAGGGGAACAGATACGCAGTATTTT.

The chain employs TRBV7-9 and TRBJ2-2; TRBD1 aligns across 9 bases. The trim removed 4 bases at V and 3 bases at J, leaving 6 bases unmatched. The CDR3 has 16 residues. The germline V gene has CDR1 SEHNR and CDR2 FQNEAQ (reference sequence). The CDR3 loop is CASSSGQGIDTGELFF. The DNA for the CDR3 is TGTGCCAGCAGCTCGGGACAGGGAATTGACACCGGGGAGCTGTTTTTT.

The J gene is TRBJ2-5, the V gene TRBV18; 7 positions match TRBD2. V dropped 0 bases and J dropped 5; count of bases not matched to a gene: 6. The CDR3 loop spans 15 amino acids. Germline lookup yields CDR1 KGHSH and CDR2 LQKENI. CDR3 in DNA: TGTGCCAGCTCACCACCGGTAGCGGGCGGGGAGACCCAGTACTTC. Amino acids: CASSPPVAGGETQYF.

The chain links TRBV4-1 to TRBJ2-4, with a weak D call TRBD2 (6 bases). V was clipped by 3 bases and J by 0 bases, with 6 bases between them. The CDR3 sequence is 14 residues long. Germline lookup yields CDR1 MGHRA and CDR2 YSYEKL. The CDR3 DNA is TGCGCCAGCAGCCAGCGGGAAGCCAAAAACATTCAGTACTTC. Protein sequence: CASSQREAKNIQYF.

The V gene is TRBV7-6, the J gene TRBJ2-3; no definite D call. In germline, CDR1 is SGHVS, CDR2 FNYEAQ. This CDR3 contains 15 residues. Trimming cost V 5 bases and J 2 bases, with 14 bases left between them. This CDR3 is CASSTTIDDTDTQYF. The CDR3 region has the DNA TGTGCCAGCAGCACCACCATAGACGACACAGATACGCAGTATTTT.

The chain employs TRBV28 and TRBJ1-1, with 8 bases that match TRBD1. CDR3 size: 14 residues. Trimming cost V 9 bases and J 3 bases; bases outside gene matches: 9. Germline V gene data show CDR1 as MDHEN and CDR2 as SYDVKM. As DNA, the CDR3 is TGTGCCAGTTGGACAGGGCCAGGATACACTGAAGCTTTCTTT. The encoded protein is CASWTGPGYTEAFF.

This chain uses TRBV29-1 with TRBJ2-3; tentative D call: TRBD2 (5 bases). Germline-derived CDR1 and CDR2 are SQVTM and ANQGSEA. V lost 4 bases, J lost 5 bases, and 7 bases lay in between. The CDR3 is 11 amino acids. CDR3 in amino acids: CSVGTGDTQYF. Written as DNA, the CDR3 is TGCAGCGTTGGGACTGGAGATACGCAGTATTTT.

The genes are TRBV13 and TRBJ2-7; TRBD1 might be the D (7 bases). The germline V and J ends were trimmed by 4 bases and 0 bases, with 13 bases remaining between them. The CDR3 loop spans 15 amino acids. The V gene's germline CDR1 is PRHDT and CDR2 FYEKMQ (reference sequence). The CDR3: CASSSPQGGSYEQYF. The CDR3 DNA follows: TGTGCCAGCAGCTCCCCCCAGGGGGGCTCCTACGAGCAGTACTTC. The full variable domain, completed using reference TRBV13 and TRBJ2-7, is AAGVIQSPRHLIKEKRETATLKCYPIPRHDTVYWYQQGPGQDPQFLISFYEKMQSDKGSIPDRFSAQQFSDYHSELNMSSLELGDSALYFCASSSPQGGSYEQYFGPGTRLTVT.

This chain joins TRBV11-2 and TRBJ2-7; D is possibly TRBD2 (6 bases). The V and J ends lost 1 base and 5 bases respectively, with 15 bases between them. The CDR3 has 15 residues. CDR1 and CDR2 from the germline V gene are SGHAT and FQNNGV. This CDR3 reads CASSLVSGVGNEQYF. The CDR3 DNA follows: TGTGCCAGCAGCTTAGTATCGGGAGTAGGCAACGAGCAGTACTTC.

The chain employs TRBV5-1 and TRBJ2-1; 7 nucleotides line up with TRBD1. The junction had 14 bases not matched to a gene; V was cut back by 4 bases and J by 7 bases. The CDR3 is 16 amino acids. CDR1 is SGHRS, CDR2 YFSETQ, per germline. The CDR3 sequence: CASSPWGQTSGNEQFF. The CDR3, as DNA: TGCGCCAGCAGCCCATGGGGACAGACCTCAGGGAATGAGCAGTTCTTC.

The sample holds one count of this clone. The rearrangement uses TRBV29-1 and TRBJ2-2; 14 bases agree with TRBD2. V shed 5 bases, J shed 5 bases, and the junction held 10 bases outside the gene matches. Germline V gene data show CDR1 as SQVTM and CDR2 as ANQGSEA. The CDR3 is 17 amino acids. CDR3: CSVLDGTSGSRTGELFF. CDR3 bases: TGCAGCGTTCTGGACGGGACTAGCGGGAGTCGAACCGGGGAGCTGTTTTTT.

This sequence joins TRBV6-1 and TRBJ2-5; D may be TRBD1 (6 bases). Germline CDR1 MNHNS, CDR2 SASEGT. CDR3 length equals 14 residues. V was clipped by 1 base and J by 5 bases, with 11 bases between them. CDR3 sequence reads: CASSEGRGWETQYF. CDR3 DNA sequence: TGTGCCAGCAGTGAAGGCAGGGGCTGGGAGACCCAGTACTTC.

The CDR3 DNA follows: TGTGCCAGCAGCCCTTCCGACGAGCAATCCTACGAGCAGTACTTC. Amino acid sequence: CASSPSDEQSYEQYF. V is TRBV5-6 and J is TRBJ2-7, with D unresolved. The V and J ends lost 4 bases and 1 base respectively, with 15 bases between them. The CDR3 runs to 15 residues. Germline CDR1 and CDR2: SGHDT and YYEEEE.

The chain carries TRBV7-9 and TRBJ2-7, with D perhaps TRBD1 or TRBD2 (6 bases each). The CDR3 is 16 amino acids. Trimming removed 0 bases from V and 2 bases from J, with 14 bases in between. Per the germline V gene, CDR1 is SEHNR and CDR2 is FQNEAQ (reference sequence). Here the CDR3 DNA reads TGTGCCAGCAGCTTAGCAGGGGGGTTAATCCCCTACGAGCAGTACTTC. It specifies CASSLAGGLIPYEQYF.

The genes are TRBV9 and TRBJ2-5; 8 positions agree with TRBD2. Looked up from germline, CDR1 is SGDLS and CDR2 is YYNGEE. There are 16 residues in the CDR3. J gave up 5 bases and V 3 bases, and 12 bases lay outside the gene matches. CDR3 bases: TGTGCCAGCAGCGGCCCCAGGGCGGGAGGCGGCGAGACCCAGTACTTC. It yields the protein CASSGPRAGGGETQYF.

The J gene is TRBJ1-4, the V gene TRBV5-4; D call uncertain. The CDR3 totals 15 residues. The germline V and J ends were trimmed by 0 bases and 6 bases, with 12 bases remaining between them. Germline CDR1 SGHNT, CDR2 YYREEE (reference sequence). The CDR3 reads CASSLGGRPDEKLFF. CDR3 sequence (DNA): TGTGCCAGCAGCTTGGGTGGGAGACCGGATGAAAAACTGTTTTTT.

This clone was found a few times. This sequence joins TRBV29-1 and TRBJ1-3, with D unclear. Trimming cost V 5 bases and J 9 bases, with 17 bases left between them. CDR3 length equals 13 residues. Germline-derived CDR1 and CDR2 are SQVTM and ANQGSEA. DNA of the CDR3: TGCAGCGTTTCGCCCGGTTCGAAAACCACCATATATTTT. Residues: CSVSPGSKTTIYF.

This clone came up once. The J gene is TRBJ2-7, the V gene TRBV9; 8 bases line up with TRBD1. This CDR3 region has 17 residues. The germline V gene has CDR1 SGDLS and CDR2 YYNGEE. V lost 2 bases and J lost 7; bases outside the gene matches: 17. DNA of the CDR3: TGTGCCAGCAGCGTGGACCCACAGGACAGGGCACCTCGTGAGCAGTACTTC. The encoded protein is CASSVDPQDRAPREQYF. Together with reference TRBV9 and TRBJ2-7, the CDR3 gives the full variable domain: DSGVTQTPKHLITATGQRVTLRCSPRSGDLSVYWYQQSLDQGLQFLIQYYNGEERAKGNILERFSAQQFPDLHSELNLSSLELGDSALYFCASSVDPQDRAPREQYFGPGTRLTVT.

This chain joins TRBV7-9 and TRBJ1-1; D remains unclear. Trimming took 2 bases from V and 0 from J, leaving 10 bases between them. Looked up from germline, CDR1 is SEHNR and CDR2 is FQNEAQ (reference sequence). The CDR3 sequence is 15 residues long. In DNA, the CDR3 is TGTGCCAGCAGCTTATCGTACGAGCTGAACACTGAAGCTTTCTTT. This codes for CASSLSYELNTEAFF.

V and J are TRBV27 and TRBJ1-5, with D possibly matching TRBD1 (6 bases). Per the germline V gene, CDR1 is MNHEY and CDR2 is SMNVEV (reference sequence). V was clipped by 3 bases and J by 6 bases, with 12 bases between them. The CDR3 runs 14 residues. The CDR3 DNA follows: TGTGCCAGCAGTTTGAGCAACAGGGTTCAGCCCCAGCATTTT. Translation gives CASSLSNRVQPQHF.

V usage is TRBV5-5 and J usage is TRBJ2-1, with 8 positions matching TRBD2. The CDR3 is 17 residues long. Germline V gene sequence: CDR1 SGHKS, CDR2 YYEKEE (reference sequence). The V segment lost 4 bases and the J segment 2 bases; nucleotides outside the gene matches: 11. The CDR3, as DNA: TGTGCCAGCAGCGTGGAGGGGACTAGAGTCCCCTACAATGAGCAGTTCTTC. Its translation is CASSVEGTRVPYNEQFF.